This T cell receptor (beta chain) is from a study of OX40 agonist ivuxolimab in advanced cancers. Only in-frame clones appear in the TCRdb table, and some are missing; sequencing was by immunoSEQ multiplex PCR. The profile shows about 74,000 clones, 86% of them singletons. General observations from the study: CD8+ T cells showed, on average, more clonal expansion than CD4+ cells.

The study sampled blood at baseline, cycle 4 day 1, and cycle 7 day 1. Note on this clone: Its antigen is not identified. One junction end does not reproduce the germline sequence, and a read error may be involved.

The germline gives CDR1 WSHSY, CDR2 SAAADI. This CDR3 is built from 12 residues. The starting material was CD4+ or CD8+ T cells sorted from blood, obtained in a trial of the OX40 agonist ivuxolimab. The source of this sequence is an adult with an advanced solid tumor such as melanoma, head and neck, liver or kidney cancer. The rearrangement joins TRBV10-2 to TRBJ1-1; D gene unclear. The DNA for the CDR3 is TGCGGCAGCTCGGTTGTGAACACTGAAGCTTTCTTT. Its protein product is CGSSVVNTEAFF.